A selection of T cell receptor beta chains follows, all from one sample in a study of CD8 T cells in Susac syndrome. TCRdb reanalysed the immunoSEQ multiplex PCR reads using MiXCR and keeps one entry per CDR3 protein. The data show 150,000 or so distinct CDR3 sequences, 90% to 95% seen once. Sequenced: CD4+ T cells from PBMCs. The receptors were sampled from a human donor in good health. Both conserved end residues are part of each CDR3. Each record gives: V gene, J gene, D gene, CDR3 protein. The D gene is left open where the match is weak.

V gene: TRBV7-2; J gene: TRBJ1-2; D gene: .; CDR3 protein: CASSVQNYGYTF
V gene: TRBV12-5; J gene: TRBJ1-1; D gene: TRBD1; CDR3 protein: CASARGGDTEAFF
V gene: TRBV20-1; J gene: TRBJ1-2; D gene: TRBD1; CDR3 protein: CSAGGQEYGYTF
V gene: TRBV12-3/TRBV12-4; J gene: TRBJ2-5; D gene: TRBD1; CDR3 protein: CASSFGQGWTASQETQYF
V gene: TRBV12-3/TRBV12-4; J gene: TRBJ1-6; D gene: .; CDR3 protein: CASSLVQNSPLHF
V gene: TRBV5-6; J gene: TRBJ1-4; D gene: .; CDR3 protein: CASSFQRTDEKLFF
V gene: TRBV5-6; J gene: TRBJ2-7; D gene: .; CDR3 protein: CASSSALGEQYF
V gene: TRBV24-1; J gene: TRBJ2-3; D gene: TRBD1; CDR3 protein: CATSDPGTDSTDTQYF
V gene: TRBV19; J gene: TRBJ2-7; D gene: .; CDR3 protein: CASSNPRTATYEQYF
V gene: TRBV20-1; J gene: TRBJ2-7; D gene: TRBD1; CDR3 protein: CSAPGQGSQEQYF
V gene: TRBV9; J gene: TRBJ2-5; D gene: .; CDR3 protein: CASSQGGETQYF
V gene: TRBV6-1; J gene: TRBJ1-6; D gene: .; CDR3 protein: CASSVTVGSPLHF
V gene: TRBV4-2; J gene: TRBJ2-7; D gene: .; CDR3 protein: CASSQAEDSQSYEQYF
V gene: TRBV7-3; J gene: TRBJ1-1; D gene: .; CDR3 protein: CASSVMGYTEAFF
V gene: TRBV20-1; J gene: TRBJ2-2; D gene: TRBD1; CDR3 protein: CSAPRQGANTGELFF
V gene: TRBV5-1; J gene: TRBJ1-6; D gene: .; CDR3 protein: CASSQASGNSPLHF
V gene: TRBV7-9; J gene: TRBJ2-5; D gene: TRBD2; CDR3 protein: CASSPGGGSGVQETQYF
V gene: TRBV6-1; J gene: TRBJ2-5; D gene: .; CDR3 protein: CASSLGLAQETQYF
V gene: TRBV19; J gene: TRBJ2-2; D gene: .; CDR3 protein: CASSIASGELFF
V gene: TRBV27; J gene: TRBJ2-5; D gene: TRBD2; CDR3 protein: CASSLSGGLGWETQYF
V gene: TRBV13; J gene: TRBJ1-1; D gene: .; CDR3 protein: CASSLFVQNTEAFF
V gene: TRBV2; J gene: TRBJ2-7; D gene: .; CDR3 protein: CASSVSASYEQYF
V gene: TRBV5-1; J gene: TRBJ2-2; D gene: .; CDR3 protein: CASSLVVTASTGELFF
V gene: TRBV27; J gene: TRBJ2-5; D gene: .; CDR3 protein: CASSPLGMRETQYF
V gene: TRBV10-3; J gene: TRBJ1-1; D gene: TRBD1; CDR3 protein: CAISANRGGEAEAFF
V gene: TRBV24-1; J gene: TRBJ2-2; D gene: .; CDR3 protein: CATSDLRTTGTGELFF
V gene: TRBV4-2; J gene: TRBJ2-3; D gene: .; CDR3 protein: CASSQGTGLGDTQYF
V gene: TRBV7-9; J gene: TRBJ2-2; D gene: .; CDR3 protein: CASGRPGELFF
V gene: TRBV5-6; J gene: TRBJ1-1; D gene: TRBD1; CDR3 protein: CASSLWDRPRGGIF
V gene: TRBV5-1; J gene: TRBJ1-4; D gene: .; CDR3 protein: CASSPRGDEKLFF
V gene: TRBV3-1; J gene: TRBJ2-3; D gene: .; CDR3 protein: CASSQDHGRTDTQYF
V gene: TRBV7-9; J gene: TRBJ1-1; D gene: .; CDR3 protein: CASSLDLGAPEAFF
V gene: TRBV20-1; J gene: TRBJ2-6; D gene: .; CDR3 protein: CSASAGSGANVLTF